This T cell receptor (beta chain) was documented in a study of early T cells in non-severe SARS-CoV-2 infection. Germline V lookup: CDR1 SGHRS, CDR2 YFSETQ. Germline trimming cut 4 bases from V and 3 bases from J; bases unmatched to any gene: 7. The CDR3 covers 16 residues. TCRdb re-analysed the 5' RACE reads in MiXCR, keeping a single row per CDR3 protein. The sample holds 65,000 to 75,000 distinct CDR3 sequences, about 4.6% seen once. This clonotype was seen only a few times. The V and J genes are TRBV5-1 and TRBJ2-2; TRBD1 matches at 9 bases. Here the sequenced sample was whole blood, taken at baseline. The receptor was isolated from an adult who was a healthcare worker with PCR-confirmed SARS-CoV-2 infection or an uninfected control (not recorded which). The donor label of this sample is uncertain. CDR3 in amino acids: CASSARQGVDTGELFF. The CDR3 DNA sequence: TGCGCCAGCAGCGCTCGACAGGGGGTCGACACCGGGGAGCTGTTTTTT.